This T cell receptor beta chain was sequenced for a study of human versus mouse CDR3 diversity and MHC coevolution. Study results and limitations: By iCHAO1, human TCR beta clonotypes numbered about 1.5 million, the most. Compared with mice, human CDR3s carried more deletions and insertions on average.

TCRdb's table, derived via immunoSEQ multiplex PCR, lists solely in-frame clones and lacks some. This table holds around 74,000 clones, 85% to 95% found once. CDR1 is GTSNPN, CDR2 SVGIG, per germline (reference sequence). The V and J ends lost 3 bases and 8 bases respectively, with 16 bases between them. The CDR3 consists of 14 residues. Concerning this clone: Antigen unknown.

The chain uses TRBV30 and TRBJ2-2; D possibly corresponds to TRBD2 (6 bases). Sequencing was done on a sample of naive CD4+ T cells from blood. Stated subset: CD45RO-negative CD62L-positive naive CD4 T cells. The clonotype originates from a person aged 30-69 years in good health. The CDR3 nucleotides are TGTGCCTGGAGGACGGGACTCCCAGGTGGGGAGCTGTTTTTT. Protein: CAWRTGLPGGELFF.